Following are 15 T cell receptor beta chains from one sample sequenced in a study of ipilimumab plus nivolumab after autologous stem cell transplantation. This table comes from immunoSEQ multiplex PCR, and its TCRdb copy is limited to in-frame clones, with some not included. The sample has approximately 84,000 clones; 75% to 85% are singletons. This material consisted of PBMCs, taken in a trial of ipilimumab plus nivolumab as post-transplant consolidation. Receptors originate from a male donor with diffuse large B-cell lymphoma.

This clone was seen a handful of times. The J gene is TRBJ1-1, the V gene TRBV19; no firm D call. V dropped 6 bases and J dropped 1 base, with 12 bases sitting between them. This CDR3 is 14 amino acids long. Germline values: CDR1 LNHDA, CDR2 SQIVND (reference sequence). The CDR3, as DNA: TGTGCCAGTAGCCCCACTCTTTCGAACACTGAAGCTTTCTTT. This codes for CASSPTLSNTEAFF.

This rearrangement joins TRBV5-4 to TRBJ2-3; possibly TRBD2 for D (6 bases). Germline V gene lookup returns CDR1 SGHNT and CDR2 YYREEE (reference sequence). V shed 7 bases and J shed 1 base, with 16 bases lying between them. This CDR3 region has 15 residues. The CDR3 coding sequence is TGTGCCAGCTTGGGGGGTCAGGAGGGCACAGATACGCAGTATTTT. Translating gives CASLGGQEGTDTQYF.

The chain links TRBV5-4 to TRBJ1-5; D may be TRBD1 (5 bases). The germline V and J ends were trimmed by 1 base and 4 bases, with 6 bases remaining between them. Germline V gives CDR1 SGHNT, CDR2 YYREEE (reference sequence). This CDR3 comprises 13 residues. Here the CDR3 DNA reads TGTGCCAGCAGCTTGAACAGGAATCAGCCCCAGCATTTT. It codes for CASSLNRNQPQHF. The full variable domain, its missing parts supplied by reference TRBV5-4 and TRBJ1-5, is ETGVTQSPTHLIKTRGQQVTLRCSSQSGHNTVSWYQQALGQGPQFIFQYYREEENGRGNFPPRFSGLQFPNYSSELNVNALELDDSALYLCASSLNRNQPQHFGDGTRLSIL.

This clone has just one count. The chain has TRBV5-4 and TRBJ2-5, with 9 bases matching TRBD1. Germline V lookup: CDR1 SGHNT, CDR2 YYREEE (reference sequence). The CDR3 totals 14 residues. The trim removed 0 bases at V and 7 bases at J, leaving 4 bases unmatched. CDR3 in amino acids: CASSLDRGLGTQYF. For the CDR3, the DNA is TGTGCCAGCAGCTTGGACAGGGGGCTAGGGACCCAGTACTTC.

This clone turned up a few times. Germline and junction disagree at one end, which may indicate a read error. The CDR3 coding sequence is TGTGCTAGCAGCTCCGACGCTCCGGAGACCCAGTACTTC. Amino acids: CASSSDAPETQYF. This sequence joins TRBV7-7 and TRBJ2-5; no clear D gene. Germline CDR1 SSHAT, CDR2 FNYEAQ (reference sequence). This CDR3 is built from 13 residues. The entire variable domain, with the rest obtained from reference TRBV7-7 and TRBJ2-5, is as follows: GAGVSQSPRYKVTKRGQDVTLRCDPISSHATLYWYQQALGQGPEFLTYFNYEAQPDKSGLPSDRFSAERPEGSISTLTIQRTEQRDSAMYRCASSSDAPETQYFGPGTRLLVL.

The gene calls are TRBV19 and TRBJ2-7; D may match TRBD1 or TRBD2 (5 bases each). This CDR3 is 14 amino acids long. Germline V gene lookup returns CDR1 LNHDA and CDR2 SQIVND (reference sequence). Between the trimmed V and J ends, which lost 4 bases and 5 bases, there was a span of 15 bases. The DNA of the CDR3 is TGTGCCAGTAGTAAGAGGGGTACCGACAACGAGCAGTACTTC. Encoded protein: CASSKRGTDNEQYF.

This clone was seen a few times. CDR3 nucleotide sequence: TGTGCCAGTAGTATAGCCCAGGGGGCGCTTGACTATGGCTACACCTTC. Its translation is CASSIAQGALDYGYTF. This chain connects TRBV19 to TRBJ1-2; 8 nucleotides line up with TRBD1. The V gene end was trimmed by 1 base and the J gene end by 3 bases; junction bases not matched to a gene: 7. CDR1 is LNHDA and CDR2 is SQIVND in the germline V gene (reference sequence). CDR3 length: 16 amino acids.

This rearrangement joins TRBV5-4 to TRBJ1-1; D ambiguous. CDR3 length equals 14 residues. Germline CDR1 SGHNT, CDR2 YYREEE (reference sequence). Trimming left V 0 bases short and J 3 bases short, with 9 bases between. The CDR3 nucleotides read TGTGCCAGCAGCTTGGTCGGCAGCTACACTGAAGCTTTCTTT. Residues: CASSLVGSYTEAFF.

This clone was detected once. The V gene is TRBV19, the J gene TRBJ2-3; TRBD2 agrees at 10 bases. V shed 3 bases and J 3 bases; nucleotides not matched to a gene: 3. Germline loops: CDR1 LNHDA, CDR2 SQIVND (reference sequence). CDR3 length equals 15 residues. The CDR3 protein is CASSMLAGETDTQYF. CDR3 coding DNA: TGTGCCAGTAGTATGCTAGCGGGGGAGACAGATACGCAGTATTTT.

This clone was seen once. The chain is built from TRBV7-3 and TRBJ2-1; no clear D. Germline V gene data show CDR1 as SGHTA and CDR2 as FQGTGA. The CDR3 totals 13 residues. V was shortened by 3 bases and J by 9 bases, with 12 bases between the two germline ends. The CDR3 region is CASSFRPQGEQFF. Written as DNA, the CDR3 is TGTGCCAGCAGCTTCCGACCTCAAGGTGAGCAGTTCTTC.

The rearrangement joins TRBV7-2 to TRBJ2-2; D remains ambiguous. Trimming left V 6 bases short and J 8 bases short, with 13 bases between. CDR3 length equals 13 residues. CDR1 SGHTA and CDR2 FQGNSA come from the germline V gene. The DNA of the CDR3 is TGTGCCAGCAGGCTTGCGTGGGTGGGGGAGCTGTTTTTT. Residues: CASRLAWVGELFF.

V is TRBV6-1 and J is TRBJ1-4; 8 bases line up with TRBD1. The germline gives CDR1 MNHNS, CDR2 SASEGT. The length of the CDR3 is 15 residues. The ends lost 1 base at V and 8 bases at J; junction bases unmatched: 6. In DNA, the CDR3 is TGTGCCAGCAGTGAAGTGTTCGCAGGGGGCGAAAAACTGTTTTTT. Translated, it gives CASSEVFAGGEKLFF.

The chain carries TRBV15 and TRBJ1-5; no firm D call. This CDR3 is 13 amino acids long. Germline CDR1 is LNHNV and CDR2 is YYDKDF (reference sequence). Trimming shortened V by 8 bases and J by 1 base, and 9 bases separated the two germline ends. This CDR3 reads CATDWSSNQPQHF. The CDR3 DNA reads TGTGCCACCGACTGGTCGAGCAATCAGCCCCAGCATTTT. The full variable domain, rest sourced from reference TRBV15 and TRBJ1-5, is DAMVIQNPRYQVTQFGKPVTLSCSQTLNHNVMYWYQQKSSQAPKLLFHYYDKDFNNEADTPDNFQSRRPNTSFCFLDIRSPGLGDTAMYLCATDWSSNQPQHFGDGTRLSIL.

V and J are TRBV18 and TRBJ2-5; D unresolved. CDR3 size: 13 residues. Trimming removed 0 bases at V and 1 base at J, with 3 bases between. CDR1 is KGHSH and CDR2 is LQKENI in the germline V gene. As DNA, the CDR3 is TGTGCCAGCTCACCACCTAGCCAAGAGACCCAGTACTTC. Protein: CASSPPSQETQYF.

The rearrangement uses TRBV11-2 and TRBJ2-3, with D possibly TRBD1 on 7 matching bases. V was trimmed by 3 bases and J by 4 bases, leaving 11 bases between them. The CDR3 totals 14 residues. Germline V gene sequence: CDR1 SGHAT, CDR2 FQNNGV. CDR3 amino acids: CASSFQGGADTQYF. The CDR3 region has the DNA TGTGCCAGCAGCTTTCAGGGGGGCGCAGATACGCAGTATTTT.